The clone carrying this T cell receptor (beta chain) was seen a few times. The target antigen is unknown. The data were obtained in a study of blood T cells in healthy people across ages. The study's findings and limits: Versus aged donors, long-lived donors had higher diversity and more naive CD4+ cells.

Primers used in a second PCR of roughly 7 to 11 cycles were a sample-barcoded 5' primer and a J-beta primer mix. Unique molecular identifiers of 12 random nucleotides labeled each cDNA. TCRdb independently ran MiXCR on the 5' RACE reads; one entry per CDR3 protein. The table includes roughly 930,000 distinct CDR3 sequences, around 48% detected once. Germline lookup yields CDR1 LGHDT and CDR2 YNNKEL (reference sequence). The CDR3 spans 13 residues. The germline V and J ends were trimmed by 1 base and 7 bases, with 10 bases remaining between them. Sequencing was carried out using blood. The chain uses TRBV3-1 and TRBJ1-2; TRBD1 is a possible D gene (5 bases). This clonotype originated in a man aged 25-45 years in good health. CDR3 sequence (DNA): TGTGCCAGCAGCCAAGGAGGGCAGGGTGGCTACACCTTC. Amino acids: CASSQGGQGGYTF.